This entry concerns a single T cell receptor (beta chain). CDR3 length equals 14 residues. Trimming took 4 bases from V and 9 from J; bases not matched to a gene: 2. In germline, CDR1 is LGHNA, CDR2 YSLEER. These data belong to a study of blood T cell repertoires in COVID-19. Data came from immunoSEQ multiplex PCR; TCRdb stores just in-frame clones and leaves some out. The sample contains approximately 200,000 clones, approximately 84% of which appear only once. This chain links TRBV4-3 with TRBJ1-6; 11 nucleotides match TRBD1. The receptor comes from a man in his fifties or sixties who had recovered from COVID-19. Material: PBMCs or T cells enriched from blood (not recorded which). The CDR3 protein is CASSLDRGPSPLHF. The CDR3 DNA reads as TGCGCCAGCAGCCTGGACAGGGGGCCTTCACCCCTCCACTTT.